This T cell receptor beta chain was identified during a study of T-cell memory formation after mild COVID-19. Study summary: Clusters were largely donor specific.

The CDR3 is 21 amino acids. V lost 4 bases to trimming and J lost 0 bases, with 28 bases between them. Germline V lookup: CDR1 LNHNV, CDR2 YYDKDF (reference sequence). The study, taken as a whole, reports: Day 15 to 85 contractors were CD4/CD8 balanced; later expanders leaned CD4+. Detection of some responders pre-infection suggested pre-existing cross-reactive memory T cells participated.

About this clonotype itself: Antigen unknown.

MiXCR was run by TCRdb on the 5' RACE reads, yielding one entry per CDR3 protein. The sample shows more than 70,000 distinct CDR3 sequences, about 15% of them seen only once. The J gene is TRBJ2-1, the V gene TRBV15, with D perhaps TRBD1 (5 bases). The sequenced material came from PBMCs or a T cell subset sorted from them (not recorded which). The TCR comes from an adult woman who had mild COVID-19 (a few samples of this study predate the infection). Cell type and time point are not known. The CDR3 bases are TGTGCCACCAGCACGCCTAAGGGGCACATACGGCACTATAGCTCCTACAATGAGCAGTTCTTC. It is translated as CATSTPKGHIRHYSSYNEQFF. The full variable domain, its missing parts supplied by reference TRBV15 and TRBJ2-1, is DAMVIQNPRYQVTQFGKPVTLSCSQTLNHNVMYWYQQKSSQAPKLLFHYYDKDFNNEADTPDNFQSRRPNTSFCFLDIRSPGLGDTAMYLCATSTPKGHIRHYSSYNEQFFGPGTRLTVL.